This T cell receptor beta chain was identified in a study of cytomegalovirus exposure and HLA in healthy donors. Trimming removed 3 bases from V and 4 bases from J, with 13 bases in between. Germline V lookup: CDR1 MNHEY, CDR2 SVGAGI. The CDR3 sequence is 15 residues long. The PCR was carried out with 60 Vbeta primers and 13 Jbeta primers. Sequenced by immunoSEQ multiplex PCR; TCRdb stores in-frame clones only, minus some. This repertoire includes approximately 100,000 clones. The chain carries TRBV6-5 and TRBJ2-1; weak D call: TRBD2 (6 bases). Specimen: PBMCs. This clonotype was obtained from a man aged 35-49 years in good health and CMV-seronegative. This chain's CDR3 is CASSYGGSNYNEQFF. The CDR3 DNA sequence: TGTGCCAGCAGTTATGGGGGGAGTAATTACAATGAGCAGTTCTTC.